This T cell receptor beta chain was documented in a study of blood T cell repertoires in COVID-19. This clone appeared a single time. In the original processing: How many nucleated cells were present was estimated from reference gene primer amplification. Libraries were prepared by immunoSEQ multiplex PCR; TCRdb keeps only in-frame clonotypes and omits some of them. V and J calls and clone size are given by that table; D and trimming were obtained from the DNA. Here the sample spans some 130,000 clones, approximately 88% being singletons. V was pared by 4 bases and J by 4 bases, with 12 bases between. Germline lookup yields CDR1 SGHNT and CDR2 YYREEE (reference sequence). This CDR3 is built from 14 residues.

V is TRBV5-4 and J is TRBJ1-3; D is possibly TRBD1 (6 bases). The receptor's source is a man over 45 with acute or convalescent COVID-19. Sequences were obtained from peripheral blood. The CDR3, as DNA: TGTGCCAGCAGCCAACAGGGCGGAGGAAACACCATATATTTT. Its translation: CASSQQGGGNTIYF. Based on the CDR3 plus reference TRBV5-4 and TRBJ1-3, the full variable domain is ETGVTQSPTHLIKTRGQQVTLRCSSQSGHNTVSWYQQALGQGPQFIFQYYREEENGRGNFPPRFSGLQFPNYSSELNVNALELDDSALYLCASSQQGGGNTIYFGEGSWLTVV.